Listed below are T cell receptor beta chains from one sample, sequenced in a study of PD-L1 blockade in urothelial cancer. Sequencing was performed with immunoSEQ multiplex PCR; in TCRdb, only in-frame clones are kept and a portion is missing. The repertoire consists of approximately 46,000 clones, with roughly four fifths occurring once and the leading ten covering approximately 2.9%. The material sequenced was PBMCs, taken around atezolizumab (anti-PD-L1) treatment. The receptors were sampled from a man in his sixties or seventies with urothelial cancer. Both conserved end residues are part of each CDR3. A D gene is named only where the DNA matches it firmly. Not all rows give a size; the values are once, few, many and, for expanded clones, a class.

D	V	size	J	CDR3	DNA
-	TRBV4-2	-	TRBJ1-5	CASSQEGVAAQPQHF	TGTGCCAGCAGCCAAGAAGGGGTAGCGGCTCAGCCCCAGCATTTT
-	TRBV5-6	-	TRBJ2-3	CASSLYRDTDTQYF	TGTGCCAGCAGCTTATACAGGGACACAGATACGCAGTATTTT
-	TRBV5-8	-	TRBJ1-5	CASSLLNQPQHF	TGTGCCAGCAGCTTGTTAAATCAGCCCCAGCATTTT
TRBD2	TRBV6-5	-	TRBJ2-3	CASSYRGDGTDTQYF	TGTGCCAGCAGTTATCGGGGGGATGGCACAGATACGCAGTATTTT
TRBD2	TRBV5-1	-	TRBJ2-5	CASSAAAGGWGGETQYF	TGCGCCAGCAGCGCGGCAGCGGGAGGATGGGGCGGGGAGACCCAGTACTTC
TRBD1	TRBV7-9	-	TRBJ1-2	CASSLGQGAGYTF	TGTGCCAGCAGCTTAGGACAGGGGGCTGGCTACACCTTC
TRBD2	TRBV4-3	-	TRBJ2-3	CASSQDGGGAGTDTQYF	TGCGCCAGCAGCCAAGATGGGGGGGGAGCTGGCACAGATACGCAGTATTTT
-	TRBV10-1	few	TRBJ1-2	CASSDSTDKFGYTF	TGCGCCAGCAGTGATTCGACGGACAAGTTCGGCTACACCTTC
TRBD2	TRBV9	-	TRBJ2-2	CASSVEGLAGNTGELFF	TGTGCCAGCAGCGTAGAGGGACTAGCGGGGAACACCGGGGAGCTGTTTTTT
TRBD2	TRBV5-1	-	TRBJ2-2	CASSLSTSGLGELFF	TGCGCCAGCAGCTTGTCGACTAGCGGGCTCGGGGAGCTGTTTTTT
TRBD2	TRBV27	-	TRBJ2-1	CASSLSVLAGVINEQFF	TGTGCCAGCAGTTTATCCGTACTAGCGGGAGTCATCAATGAGCAGTTCTTC
-	TRBV7-2	-	TRBJ2-7	CASSLDSQHTPYEQYF	TGTGCCAGCAGCTTAGACAGCCAACATACCCCCTACGAGCAGTACTTC
-	TRBV21-1	-	TRBJ2-5	CASSKERGERLMKETQYF	TGTGCCAGCAGCAAAGAACGTGGTGAACGACTAATGAAAGAGACCCAGTACTTC
TRBD2	TRBV7-3	-	TRBJ2-7	CASSPDPGLANEQYF	TGTGCCAGCAGCCCAGACCCGGGACTAGCTAACGAGCAGTACTTC
TRBD1	TRBV11-3	-	TRBJ2-5	CASSLTGLETQYF	TGTGCCAGCAGCTTGACAGGGTTGGAGACCCAGTACTTC
-	TRBV7-9	-	TRBJ2-5	CASSLALSTKETQYF	TGTGCCAGCAGCTTAGCGCTAAGTACCAAAGAGACCCAGTACTTC
TRBD2	TRBV9	once	TRBJ2-3	CASSVGGSSTDTQYF	TGTGCCAGCAGCGTAGGCGGGAGTTCCACAGATACGCAGTATTTT
-	TRBV19	-	TRBJ2-5	CASTDRKETQYF	TGTGCCAGTACGGACAGAAAAGAGACCCAGTACTTC
TRBD1	TRBV9	-	TRBJ1-2	CASSASDRGIYGYTF	TGTGCCAGCAGCGCGTCTGACAGGGGAATCTATGGCTACACCTTC
-	TRBV10-3	-	TRBJ2-7	CAIKEGTGEQYF	TGTGCCATCAAGGAGGGGACGGGCGAGCAGTACTTC
TRBD1	TRBV11-3	-	TRBJ2-3	CASEQGRQGPTDTQYF	TGTGCCAGCGAGCAGGGGCGACAGGGGCCCACAGATACGCAGTATTTT
-	TRBV5-1	-	TRBJ2-7	CASSSPDIYEQYF	TGCGCCAGCAGCTCCCCTGACATTTACGAGCAGTACTTC
-	TRBV28	-	TRBJ2-7	CASSRQYEQYF	TGTGCCAGCAGTAGACAGTACGAGCAGTACTTC
-	TRBV9	once	TRBJ1-2	CASSVVGGSYTF	TGTGCCAGCAGCGTAGTAGGCGGAAGCTACACCTTC
TRBD2	TRBV7-2	-	TRBJ2-1	CASSLTSGVYNEQFF	TGTGCCAGCAGCTTAACTAGCGGGGTCTACAATGAGCAGTTCTTC
-	TRBV21-1	-	TRBJ2-1	CASSKVKLGLAGATEQFF	TGTGCCAGCAGCAAAGTAAAGTTAGGACTAGCGGGAGCAACTGAGCAGTTCTTC
-	TRBV11-2	-	TRBJ2-3	CASSLLSVSDTQYF	TGTGCCAGCAGCTTGCTGAGCGTGTCAGATACGCAGTATTTT
TRBD1	TRBV6-5	-	TRBJ2-7	CASEPGGANYEQYF	TGTGCCAGCGAACCAGGGGGCGCGAACTACGAGCAGTACTTC
TRBD2	TRBV19	once	TRBJ2-1	CASSIGGSSGSSYNEQFF	TGTGCCAGTAGTATTGGAGGCTCGAGCGGGAGCTCCTACAATGAGCAGTTCTTC
TRBD2	TRBV19	once	TRBJ2-1	CASSNNLRDAGVVEQFF	TGTGCCAGTAGTAATAACCTACGAGACGCGGGAGTCGTCGAGCAGTTCTTC
-	TRBV28	-	TRBJ1-2	CASTPRGNFDYGYTF	TGTGCCAGCACCCCCCGGGGGAACTTTGACTATGGCTACACCTTC
-	TRBV6-1	-	TRBJ1-5	CASMGGVSLNQPQHF	TGTGCCAGCATGGGGGGGGTGTCCTTGAATCAGCCCCAGCATTTT
-	TRBV19	-	TRBJ1-5	CASSGGHSNQPQHF	TGTGCCAGTAGCGGCGGACATAGCAATCAGCCCCAGCATTTT